The clone carrying this T cell receptor beta chain was picked up many times. Its antigen is unknown. This record comes from a study of regulatory T cells in long-lasting Graves disease. Overall study context: Persistence in Graves' disease required over 5 years of antithyroid drugs plus positive TSH receptor antibodies.

Study-wide results and limits: TRBV28, TRBJ1-2 and TRBJ2-5 emerged as the favored segments in persistent disease. Patients whose Graves' disease persisted exhibited lower TCR diversity than those newly diagnosed.

The CDR3 spans 14 residues. Germline trimming cut 8 bases from V and 4 bases from J; bases unmatched to any gene: 7. Arm-PCR of CDR3 regions with iRepertoire HTBI primers generated TCR beta libraries. TCRdb recomputed calls from the multiplex PCR reads with MiXCR, one row per CDR3 protein. The data hold fewer than 550,000 distinct CDR3 sequences, with 20% to 25% observed a single time. Stated time point: persistent/refractory GD, antithyroid drugs over 5 years with positive TRAb. Generation of the TCR library employed RNA extracted from PBMCs. Into tubes containing EDTA, roughly 10 milliliters of peripheral blood were drawn.

The sequence derives from a female donor with Graves disease. The sequencing used peripheral blood mononuclear cells (PBMCs), collected when the disease was refractory, from a patient treated with antithyroid drugs. The J gene is TRBJ1-2, the V gene TRBV12-3 or TRBV12-4; 10 positions agree with TRBD1. For the CDR3, the DNA is TGTGCCAGCGCCGGGACAGGGGTTATCTATGGCTACACCTTC. Amino acid sequence: CASAGTGVIYGYTF.